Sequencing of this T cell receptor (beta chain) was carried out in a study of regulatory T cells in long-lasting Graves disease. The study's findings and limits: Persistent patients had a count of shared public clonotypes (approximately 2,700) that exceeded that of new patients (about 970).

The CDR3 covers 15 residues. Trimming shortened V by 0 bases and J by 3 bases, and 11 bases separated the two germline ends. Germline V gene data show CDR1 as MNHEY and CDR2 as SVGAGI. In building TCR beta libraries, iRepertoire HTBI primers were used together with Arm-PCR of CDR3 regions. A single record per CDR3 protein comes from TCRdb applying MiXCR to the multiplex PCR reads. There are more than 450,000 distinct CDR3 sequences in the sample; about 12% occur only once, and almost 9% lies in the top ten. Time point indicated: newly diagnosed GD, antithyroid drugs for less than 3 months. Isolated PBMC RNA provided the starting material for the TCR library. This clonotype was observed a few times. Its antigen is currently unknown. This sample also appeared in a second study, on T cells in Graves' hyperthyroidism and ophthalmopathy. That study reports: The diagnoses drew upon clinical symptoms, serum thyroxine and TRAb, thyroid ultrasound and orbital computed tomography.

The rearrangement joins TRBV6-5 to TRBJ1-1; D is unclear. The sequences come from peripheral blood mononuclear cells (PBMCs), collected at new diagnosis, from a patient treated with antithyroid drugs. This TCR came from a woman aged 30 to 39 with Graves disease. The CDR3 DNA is TGTGCCAGCAGTTACTCGCGACCGTTTGACACTGAAGCTTTCTTT. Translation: CASSYSRPFDTEAFF.